Presented here are 12 T cell receptor beta chains from one specimen sequenced in a study of blood T cell repertoires in COVID-19. Produced via immunoSEQ multiplex PCR; TCRdb's table is partial and in-frame only. Of more than 300,000 clones in the sample, approximately 90% were seen once. Sequencing was performed on PBMCs or T cells enriched from blood (not recorded which). The origin of the receptors is a woman aged 40 to 50 who had been exposed to COVID-19.

CDR3 amino acids: CASSLARDREGGYTF. CDR3 DNA: TGTGCCAGCAGCTTAGCTAGGGACAGGGAAGGCGGCTACACCTTC. This chain joins TRBV7-2 and TRBJ1-2; the match to TRBD1 covers 9 bases. The trim removed 0 bases at V and 8 bases at J, leaving 7 bases unmatched. The CDR3 runs 15 residues. Germline CDR1 is SGHTA and CDR2 is FQGNSA. Variable domain in full (rest from reference TRBV7-2 and TRBJ1-2): GAGVSQSPSNKVTEKGKDVELRCDPISGHTALYWYRQSLGQGLEFLIYFQGNSAPDKSGLPSDRFSAERTGGSVSTLTIQRTQQEDSAVYLCASSLARDREGGYTFGSGTRLTVV.

V usage is TRBV7-3 and J usage is TRBJ1-1; D may be TRBD1 (5 bases). V was clipped by 2 bases and J by 1 base, with 14 bases between them. The CDR3 is made up of 16 amino acids. The germline gives CDR1 SGHTA, CDR2 FQGTGA. The CDR3, as DNA: TGTGCCAGCAGCTTAGGAGGGACTACAGCGAACACTGAAGCTTTCTTT. This encodes CASSLGGTTANTEAFF.

The chain recombines TRBV15 with TRBJ2-5; 13 nucleotides agree with TRBD2. After removal of 0 bases from V and 6 bases from J, the junction contained 4 bases not matched to a gene. The CDR3 runs 16 residues. Germline V gene data show CDR1 as LNHNV and CDR2 as YYDKDF (reference sequence). CDR3 in amino acids: CATSRDRTSGGKTQYF. CDR3 nucleotides: TGTGCCACCAGCAGAGATAGGACTAGCGGGGGTAAGACCCAGTACTTC.

The chain uses TRBV7-2 and TRBJ1-6; 7 positions agree with TRBD1. After removal of 7 bases from V and 7 bases from J, the junction contained 10 bases not matched to a gene. CDR1 SGHTA and CDR2 FQGNSA come from the germline V gene. The CDR3 totals 15 residues. The CDR3 DNA follows: TGTGCCAGCAACCTTAGACAGGGATTCAATTCACCCCTCCACTTT. Amino acids: CASNLRQGFNSPLHF. Filled out from reference TRBV7-2 and TRBJ1-6, the complete variable domain reads GAGVSQSPSNKVTEKGKDVELRCDPISGHTALYWYRQSLGQGLEFLIYFQGNSAPDKSGLPSDRFSAERTGGSVSTLTIQRTQQEDSAVYLCASNLRQGFNSPLHFGNGTRLTVT.

This clone is a singleton in its sample. This rearrangement joins TRBV7-9 to TRBJ1-3, with a possible D match to TRBD1 (6 bases). The germline V gene has CDR1 SEHNR and CDR2 FQNEAQ (reference sequence). Trimming took 2 bases from V and 4 from J, leaving 15 bases between them. This CDR3 has 16 amino acids. The CDR3, as DNA: TGTGCCAGCAGCTTAAATGAACAGGGTTCCGGAAACACCATATATTTT. Translating it yields CASSLNEQGSGNTIYF.

This clone was recorded once. The CDR3 nucleotides read TGTGCCAGCAGCCTTGGGGAGGCAGGGAGGAGGGGAGGTGAGCAGTTCTTC. This codes for CASSLGEAGRRGGEQFF. The chain has TRBV7-9 and TRBJ2-1; D is perhaps TRBD2 (6 bases). CDR1 and CDR2 (germline): SEHNR, FQNEAQ (reference sequence). Deletions cut 5 bases from V and 9 bases from J, with 26 bases between. The CDR3 is 17 residues long.

This chain connects TRBV7-8 to TRBJ2-7, with a weak D call TRBD2 (6 bases). CDR1 SGHVS and CDR2 FQNEAQ come from the germline V gene. The V and J ends lost 2 bases and 1 base respectively, with 12 bases between them. The CDR3 sequence is 15 residues long. The CDR3 coding sequence is TGTGCCAGCAGCTTACCGATGACTAGTTCCTACGAGCAGTACTTC. Translating gives CASSLPMTSSYEQYF.

This chain connects TRBV18 to TRBJ1-1; 7 bases map to TRBD1. Looked up from germline, CDR1 is KGHSH and CDR2 is LQKENI. The CDR3 sequence is 16 residues long. J was trimmed by 4 bases and V by 3 bases; bases with no gene match: 11. The CDR3 loop is CASSPLLQGRGTEAFF. The CDR3 DNA reads as TGTGCCAGCTCACCGCTACTACAGGGGCGGGGCACTGAAGCTTTCTTT.

This sequence joins TRBV20-1 and TRBJ2-5; D gene unclear. Germline V gene lookup returns CDR1 DFQATT and CDR2 SNEGSKA (reference sequence). V dropped 6 bases and J dropped 5 bases, with 10 bases sitting between them. The CDR3 is 11 amino acids. DNA for the CDR3: TGCAGTGCACACGTGCCGGAGACCCAGTACTTC. As protein: CSAHVPETQYF.

This clone has a single count. The chain employs TRBV7-2 and TRBJ2-3; 9 bases map to TRBD1. Germline V lookup: CDR1 SGHTA, CDR2 FQGNSA. Trimming at V came to 1 base and at J to 2 bases, leaving 4 bases not matched to a gene. The CDR3 extends over 16 amino acids. The CDR3 loop reads CASSLDGTGNTDTQYF. The DNA for the CDR3 is TGTGCCAGCAGCTTAGACGGGACAGGGAACACAGATACGCAGTATTTT. Full variable domain (remainder filled in from reference TRBV7-2 and TRBJ2-3): GAGVSQSPSNKVTEKGKDVELRCDPISGHTALYWYRQSLGQGLEFLIYFQGNSAPDKSGLPSDRFSAERTGGSVSTLTIQRTQQEDSAVYLCASSLDGTGNTDTQYFGPGTRLTVL.

This clone was seen a single time. This sequence joins TRBV19 and TRBJ2-7; 9 bases are a match to TRBD1. V trimming: 2 bases; J trimming: 1 base; junction bases outside the gene matches: 9. This CDR3 spans 17 amino acids. CDR1 and CDR2 (germline): LNHDA, SQIVND (reference sequence). The CDR3 sequence is CASSITGVGTGSYEQYF. The CDR3 nucleotides read TGTGCCAGTAGTATAACCGGTGTGGGGACAGGGTCCTACGAGCAGTACTTC.

The chain uses TRBV7-2 and TRBJ2-1; 9 nucleotides match TRBD2. CDR1 and CDR2 from the germline V gene are SGHTA and FQGNSA. V shed 1 base and J 6 bases; nucleotides not matched to a gene: 7. This CDR3 spans 16 amino acids. Here the CDR3 DNA reads TGTGCCAGCAGCTTAGTCGTCGGTAGCGGGGGCAATGAGCAGTTCTTC. It specifies CASSLVVGSGGNEQFF.